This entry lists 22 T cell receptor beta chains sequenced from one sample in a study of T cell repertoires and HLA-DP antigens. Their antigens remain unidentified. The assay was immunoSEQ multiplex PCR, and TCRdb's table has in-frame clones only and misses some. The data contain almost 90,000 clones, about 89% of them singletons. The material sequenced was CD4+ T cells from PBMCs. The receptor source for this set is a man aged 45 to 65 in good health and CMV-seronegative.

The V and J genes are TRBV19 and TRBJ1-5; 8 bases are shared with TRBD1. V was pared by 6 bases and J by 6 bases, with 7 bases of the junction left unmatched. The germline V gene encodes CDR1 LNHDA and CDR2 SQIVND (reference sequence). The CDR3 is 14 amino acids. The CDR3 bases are TGTGCCAGTAGGCCGACAGGGGAGGGTCAGCCCCAGCATTTT. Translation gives CASRPTGEGQPQHF.

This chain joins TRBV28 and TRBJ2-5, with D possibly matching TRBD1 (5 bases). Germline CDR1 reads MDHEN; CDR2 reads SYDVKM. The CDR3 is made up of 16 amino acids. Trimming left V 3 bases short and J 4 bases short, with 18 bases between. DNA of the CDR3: TGTGCCAGCAGTTTGCAGGGTGGAGTTGAACTAGAGACCCAGTACTTC. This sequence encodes CASSLQGGVELETQYF. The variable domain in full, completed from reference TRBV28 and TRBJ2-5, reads DVKVTQSSRYLVKRTGEKVFLECVQDMDHENMFWYRQDPGLGLRLIYFSYDVKMKEKGDIPEGYSVSREKKERFSLILESASTNQTSMYLCASSLQGGVELETQYFGPGTRLLVL.

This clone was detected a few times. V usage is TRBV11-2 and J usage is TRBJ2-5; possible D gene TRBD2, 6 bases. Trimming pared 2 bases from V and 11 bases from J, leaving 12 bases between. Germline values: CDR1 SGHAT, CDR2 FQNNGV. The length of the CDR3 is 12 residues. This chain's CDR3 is CASSLMGDSQYF. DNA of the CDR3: TGTGCCAGCAGCTTAATGGGGGACTCTCAGTACTTC.

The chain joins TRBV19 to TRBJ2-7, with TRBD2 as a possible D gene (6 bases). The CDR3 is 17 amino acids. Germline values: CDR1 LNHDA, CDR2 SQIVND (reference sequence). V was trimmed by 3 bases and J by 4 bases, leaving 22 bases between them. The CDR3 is CASSILAPGGAIYEQYF. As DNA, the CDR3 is TGTGCCAGTAGTATTTTGGCACCCGGAGGGGCTATTTACGAGCAGTACTTC.

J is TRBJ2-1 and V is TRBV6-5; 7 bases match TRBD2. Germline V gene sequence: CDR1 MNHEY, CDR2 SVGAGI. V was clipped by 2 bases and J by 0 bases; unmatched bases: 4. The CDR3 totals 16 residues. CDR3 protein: CASSYLAESSYNEQFF. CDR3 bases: TGTGCCAGCAGTTACCTAGCGGAAAGCTCCTACAATGAGCAGTTCTTC.

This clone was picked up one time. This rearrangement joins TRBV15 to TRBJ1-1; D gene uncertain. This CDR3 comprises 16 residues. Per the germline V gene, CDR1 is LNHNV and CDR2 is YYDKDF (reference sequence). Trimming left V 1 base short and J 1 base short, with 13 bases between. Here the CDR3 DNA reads TGTGCCACCAGCAGAGTCGTTATCCTATCGAACACTGAAGCTTTCTTT. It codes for CATSRVVILSNTEAFF.

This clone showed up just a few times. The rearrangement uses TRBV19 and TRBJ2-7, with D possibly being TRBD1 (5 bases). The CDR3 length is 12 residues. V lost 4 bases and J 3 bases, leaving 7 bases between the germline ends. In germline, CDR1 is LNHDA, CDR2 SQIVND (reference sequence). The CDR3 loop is CASSSQGYEQYF. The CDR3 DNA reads TGTGCCAGTAGTAGCCAGGGCTACGAGCAGTACTTC.

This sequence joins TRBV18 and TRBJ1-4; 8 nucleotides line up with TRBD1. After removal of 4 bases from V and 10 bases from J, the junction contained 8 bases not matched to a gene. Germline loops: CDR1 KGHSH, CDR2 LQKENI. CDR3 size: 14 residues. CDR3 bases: TGTGCCAGCTCACACGGACAGGGCAGTGGAAAACTGTTTTTT. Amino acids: CASSHGQGSGKLFF.

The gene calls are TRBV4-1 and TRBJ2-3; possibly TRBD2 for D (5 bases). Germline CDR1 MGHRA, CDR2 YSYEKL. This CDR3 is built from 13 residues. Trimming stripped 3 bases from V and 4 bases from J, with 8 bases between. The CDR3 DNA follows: TGCGCCAGCAGCCAGGACTCCCCAGATACGCAGTATTTT. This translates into CASSQDSPDTQYF.

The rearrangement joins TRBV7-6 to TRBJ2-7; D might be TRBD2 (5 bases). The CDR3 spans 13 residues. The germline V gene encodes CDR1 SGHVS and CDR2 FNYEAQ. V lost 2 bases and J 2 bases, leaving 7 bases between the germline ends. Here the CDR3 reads CASSLTLAYEQYF. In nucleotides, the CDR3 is TGTGCCAGCAGCTTAACACTAGCCTACGAGCAGTACTTC.

CDR3 nucleotide sequence: TGTGCCAGCAGTTACTCGAAGGATCAGCCCCAGCATTTT. It codes for CASSYSKDQPQHF. The J gene is TRBJ1-5, the V gene TRBV6-6; the D is unclear. V lost 0 bases to trimming and J lost 5 bases, with 5 bases between them. Germline-derived CDR1 and CDR2 are MNHNY and SVGAGI (reference sequence). The CDR3 has 13 residues.

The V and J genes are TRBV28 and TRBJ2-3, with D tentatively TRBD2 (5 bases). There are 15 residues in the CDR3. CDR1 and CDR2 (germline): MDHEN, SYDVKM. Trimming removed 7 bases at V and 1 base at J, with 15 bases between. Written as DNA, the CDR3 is TGTGCCAGCAACCCCCGGGGAAAGGGCACAGATACGCAGTATTTT. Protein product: CASNPRGKGTDTQYF.

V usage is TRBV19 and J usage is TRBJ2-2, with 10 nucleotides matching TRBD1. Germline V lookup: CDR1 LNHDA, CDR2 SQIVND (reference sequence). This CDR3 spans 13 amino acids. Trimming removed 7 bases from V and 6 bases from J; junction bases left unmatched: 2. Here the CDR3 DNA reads TGTGCCAGTACCGGGACAGGGGCCGGGGAGCTGTTTTTT. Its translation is CASTGTGAGELFF.

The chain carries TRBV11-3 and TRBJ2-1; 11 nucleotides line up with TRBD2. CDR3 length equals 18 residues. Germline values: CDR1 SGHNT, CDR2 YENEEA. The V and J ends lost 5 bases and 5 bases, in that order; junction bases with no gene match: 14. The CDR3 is CASSGTGAGTSGNNEQFF. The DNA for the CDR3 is TGTGCCAGCAGCGGGACCGGGGCCGGGACTAGCGGAAACAATGAGCAGTTCTTC.

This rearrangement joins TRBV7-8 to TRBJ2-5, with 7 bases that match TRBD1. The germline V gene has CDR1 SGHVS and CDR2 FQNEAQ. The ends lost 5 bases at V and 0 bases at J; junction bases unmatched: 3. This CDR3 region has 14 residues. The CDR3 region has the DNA TGTGCCAGCAGCCCGGACAGGAACCAAGAGACCCAGTACTTC. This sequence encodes CASSPDRNQETQYF.

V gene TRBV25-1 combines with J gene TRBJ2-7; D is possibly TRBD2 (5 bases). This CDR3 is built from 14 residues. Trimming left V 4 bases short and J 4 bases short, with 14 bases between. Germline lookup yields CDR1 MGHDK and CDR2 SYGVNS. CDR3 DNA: TGTGCCAGCAGTGCCGATGGAGGAGCTTACGAGCAGTACTTC. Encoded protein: CASSADGGAYEQYF.

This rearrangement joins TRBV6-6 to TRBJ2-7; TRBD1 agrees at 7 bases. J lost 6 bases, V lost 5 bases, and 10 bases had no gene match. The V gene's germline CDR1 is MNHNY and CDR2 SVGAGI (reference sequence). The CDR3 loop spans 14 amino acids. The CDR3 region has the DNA TGTGCCAGCAGTAAGACAGGGAAATCAGGCGAGCAGTACTTC. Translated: CASSKTGKSGEQYF.

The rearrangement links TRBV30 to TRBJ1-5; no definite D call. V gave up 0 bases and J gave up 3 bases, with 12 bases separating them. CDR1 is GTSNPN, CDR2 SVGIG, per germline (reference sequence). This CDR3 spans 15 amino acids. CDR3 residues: CAWSVGPNYNQPQHF. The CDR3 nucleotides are TGTGCCTGGAGTGTAGGACCGAACTACAATCAGCCCCAGCATTTT.

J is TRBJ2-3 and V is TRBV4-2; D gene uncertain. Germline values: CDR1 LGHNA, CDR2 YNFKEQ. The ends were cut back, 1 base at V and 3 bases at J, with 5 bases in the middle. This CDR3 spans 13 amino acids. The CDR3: CASSQGRTDTQYF. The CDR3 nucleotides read TGTGCCAGCAGCCAAGGAAGGACAGATACGCAGTATTTT.

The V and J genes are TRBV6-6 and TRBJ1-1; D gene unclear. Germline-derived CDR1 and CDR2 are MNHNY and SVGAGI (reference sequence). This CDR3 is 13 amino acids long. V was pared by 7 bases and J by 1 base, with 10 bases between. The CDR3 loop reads CASTPRKNTEAFF. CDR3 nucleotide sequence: TGTGCCAGCACTCCCCGCAAGAACACTGAAGCTTTCTTT.

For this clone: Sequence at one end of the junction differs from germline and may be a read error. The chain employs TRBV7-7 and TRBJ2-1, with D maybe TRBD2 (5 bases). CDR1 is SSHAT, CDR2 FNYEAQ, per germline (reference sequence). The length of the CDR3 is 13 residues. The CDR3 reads CASSFEGYNEQFF. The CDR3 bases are TGTGCTAGCAGCTTTGAGGGATACAATGAGCAGTTCTTC.

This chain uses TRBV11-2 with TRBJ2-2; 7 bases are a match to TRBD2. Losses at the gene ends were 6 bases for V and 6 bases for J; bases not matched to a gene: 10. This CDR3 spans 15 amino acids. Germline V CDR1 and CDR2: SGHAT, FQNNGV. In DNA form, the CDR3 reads TGTGCCAGCAGACTAACCACTAGCGTTGCCGGGGAGCTGTTTTTT. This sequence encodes CASRLTTSVAGELFF.